This T cell receptor (beta chain) was captured in a study of blood T cells in healthy people across ages (dated by TCRdb to the mid-2010s). About the study as a whole: In model experiments, template switching captured about one uniquely barcoded TCR beta cDNA molecule for every two T cells. To avoid experimental bias, donors of different ages were distributed randomly across sequencing lanes. Using deep sequencing normalized with unique cDNA molecular identifiers, the study measured how TCR beta repertoire diversity changes with age. Donors were grouped into four age groups: young (average about 15 years), middle-aged (39), aged (around 60) and long-lived (approximately 75). Two additional independent replicas of 1 million unique cDNA reads from the same blood draw were analyzed for two donors (one aged 18 to 30 and one aged 80 or older). What the authors observed across the whole study: As age increased, observed TCR beta diversity per million T cells dropped in a roughly linear way, and a significant reduction was already evident by age about 40. Compared with the aged group, more naive CD4+ T cells, fewer expanded clones and increased TCR diversity were shown by the long-lived group, suggesting age selection. Total diversity estimates from one million sequenced T cells were considered lower bounds and underestimates. A strong correlation was found between observed TCR beta diversity and the percentage of naive T cells measured by flow cytometry. Because the CMV infection status of the donors was unknown, age-related changes in expanded clonotypes may potentially have been confounded. Since profiling was done on bulk unsorted PBMCs, naive and antigen-experienced compartments could not be conclusively compared.

From the cysteine up to the phenylalanine, the CDR3 has a length of 12 residues. Only CDR3 DNA remains: 36 bases, in frame from the first base. The germline V gene sets CDR1 to SGHTA and CDR2 to FQGNSA. The trim is 5 bases for V and 14 bases for J, with a gap of 13 bases between the germline ends. As concerns this clonotype: It lacks a known antigen. The record has no base qualities; no much larger clone is one base away.

Receptor amplification or capture employed 5' RACE. Instrument used: Illumina HiSeq 2500. The second PCR ran for about 6 to 12 cycles and used a J-beta primer mix along with a sample-barcoded 5' primer. A template-switch 5' adaptor carrying 12 random nucleotides introduced a unique molecular identifier onto each TCR beta cDNA molecule. Each sample yielded at least 3 million CDR3-containing paired-end reads. First-strand cDNA synthesis was performed from all RNA using the Mint cDNA synthesis kit, with priming by a TRBC-specific oligonucleotide. Following uracil-DNA glycosylase treatment, all cDNA underwent a first 18-cycle PCR with the universal primers M1SS and BC2_uni_R. In the authors' own workflow: For normalization, 1 million high-quality reads were randomly selected from each sample, with every read carrying a distinct molecular identifier. Reads with shared molecular identifiers were discarded instead of being binned into consensus sequences. MiTCR, set to a Q25 quality threshold and the strictest error-elimination algorithm, was used for CDR3 identification, clonotype clustering and error correction. A nonparametric unseen species model with Euler transformation was used to estimate a lower bound on total TCR beta diversity. The public sequencing data were trimmed at Q25 with fastp and processed into clonotypes with MiXCR by TCRdb, which kept only in-frame beta chains. Each entry merges the rows of one CDR3 protein and shows their most common DNA and genes. TCRdb's processing, not the authors' own work, is the source of the V and J calls. Counted in this sample were about 1.7 million distinct CDR3 sequences; 25% to 30% of them appeared once. In total, the top ten clones hold roughly 8% of the sample.

Donors were roughly 40 systemically healthy Caucasian individuals from Russia aged roughly 6 to 90 years. Each donor gave approximately 9.3 milliliters of peripheral blood, collected into EDTA-treated Vacutainer tubes. Ficoll-Paque density-gradient centrifugation was used to isolate PBMCs, with at least 6 million obtained per sample. Total RNA, at least 5.5 micrograms per sample, was extracted from PBMCs with Trizol reagent. The percentages of naive CD45RAhigh/CD27high T cells were determined by flow cytometry on a PBMC aliquot from every donor. The chain is assembled from TRBV7-2 and TRBJ1-6; 5 matching bases give a weak D call of TRBD1. Sequenced input: blood. This TCR was sampled from a woman in her 30s in good health. The CDR3 protein sequence reads: CASSRDGLALHF. The nucleotide sequence is given as TGTGCCAGCAGCCGGGACGGTTTGGCCCTCCACTTT.